The 6 T cell receptor beta chains in this list originate from one sample, sequenced in a study of shared clonotypes between healthy human individuals. The protocol was immunoSEQ multiplex PCR, while the TCRdb copy is restricted to in-frame clones and leaves out a portion. The sample records fewer than 650,000 clones, around 78% being singletons. Sample: PBMCs. The receptor source for this set is a woman aged 40 to 50 in good health. Some clones in this sample may be carry-over from other donors' samples.

With regard to this clone: A far larger clone lies a single base away; this is likely a read error. This sequence joins TRBV6-1 and TRBJ2-1, with TRBD1 as a possible D gene (5 bases). The CDR3 is made up of 16 amino acids. The germline V gene encodes CDR1 MNHNS and CDR2 SASEGT. Trimming shortened V by 4 bases and J by 0 bases, and 13 bases separated the two germline ends. In nucleotides, the CDR3 is TGTGCCAGCAGTGTTCGAGAGGACACCTCCTACAATGAGCAGTTCTTC. This gives the protein CASSVREDTSYNEQFF.

The chain links TRBV9 to TRBJ2-5; TRBD1 matches 9 bases. Losses at the gene ends were 3 bases for V and 5 bases for J; bases not matched to a gene: 2. CDR1 is SGDLS, CDR2 YYNGEE, per germline. The CDR3 length is 13 residues. The CDR3 reads CASSGTGAETQYF. The CDR3 coding sequence is TGTGCCAGCAGCGGGACAGGGGCCGAGACCCAGTACTTC.

This chain uses TRBV28 with TRBJ2-3; 8 nucleotides line up with TRBD1. Germline CDR1 is MDHEN and CDR2 is SYDVKM. The ends lost 7 bases at V and 1 base at J; junction bases unmatched: 4. CDR3 length equals 14 residues. The CDR3 DNA follows: TGTGCCAGCATAGACAGGGGAGGCACAGATACGCAGTATTTT. Translation: CASIDRGGTDTQYF. The variable domain in full, completed from reference TRBV28 and TRBJ2-3, reads DVKVTQSSRYLVKRTGEKVFLECVQDMDHENMFWYRQDPGLGLRLIYFSYDVKMKEKGDIPEGYSVSREKKERFSLILESASTNQTSMYLCASIDRGGTDTQYFGPGTRLTVL.

CDR3 sequence reads: CASSLGREYEQFF. The CDR3 DNA sequence: TGTGCCAGCAGTTTAGGGCGGGAATATGAGCAGTTCTTC. The chain combines TRBV28 with TRBJ2-1; perhaps TRBD2 as D (6 bases). Looked up from germline, CDR1 is MDHEN and CDR2 is SYDVKM. This CDR3 has 13 residues. Trimming took off 2 bases at V and 8 bases at J, with 10 bases between the two ends.

J is TRBJ2-1 and V is TRBV7-2; D may correspond to TRBD1 or TRBD2 (6 bases each). The CDR3 length is 13 residues. The germline V gene has CDR1 SGHTA and CDR2 FQGNSA. V was trimmed by 1 base and J by 10 bases, leaving 11 bases between them. The CDR3 region is CASSLVGGTEQFF. The CDR3 DNA is TGTGCCAGCAGCTTAGTTGGGGGGACAGAGCAGTTCTTC.

The rearrangement uses TRBV11-2 and TRBJ1-4, with unresolved D. From germline, CDR1 is SGHAT and CDR2 FQNNGV. The CDR3 is made up of 16 amino acids. Trimming removed 7 bases at V and 8 bases at J, with 23 bases between. The CDR3 sequence: CASTWGGSQVWEKLFF. In DNA form, the CDR3 reads TGTGCCAGCACCTGGGGAGGGAGTCAGGTTTGGGAAAAACTGTTTTTT.